The clone carrying this T cell receptor beta chain was seen once. Its antigen is currently unknown. The data stem from a study of identifying expanded T cells in peripheral blood. Notes on the study in general: Over about two and four weeks, about 16.4 and 19 clones changed, versus around 1.3 between replicates. Clone count variance between approximately 2-week samples rose with total template count.

Only in-frame clones appear in the TCRdb table, and some are missing; sequencing was by immunoSEQ multiplex PCR. The sample shows about 94,000 clones, roughly 86% of them seen only once. Healthy donors had no documented immune events, such as infections, while sampled. V trimming: 5 bases; J trimming: 3 bases; junction bases outside the gene matches: 11. Germline loops: CDR1 SGDLS, CDR2 YYNGEE. The CDR3 covers 16 residues. This sequence joins TRBV9 and TRBJ2-3, with TRBD1 matching over 8 bases. The clonotype comes from a person aged 18 to 70 in good health. Sequenced: blood. The CDR3: CASSTGQGHRTDTQYF. The CDR3 DNA sequence: TGTGCCAGCAGTACCGGACAGGGCCATCGGACAGATACGCAGTATTTT.